This T cell receptor (beta chain) emerged from a study of cytomegalovirus exposure and HLA in healthy donors. Notes on this clone: The target antigen is unknown.

Use of 60 Vbeta and 13 Jbeta primers characterized the PCR. Assay used: immunoSEQ multiplex PCR; TCRdb lists only in-frame clones, some missing. The table lists some 150,000 clones, around three fifths of them singletons. Study observations and caveats: It was reported in a later analysis that an Asian-associated ancestry cluster showed fewer N-insertions than the approximately 670-donor mean. Judged likely to be a sequencing artifact was a cluster of highly shared sequence variants. Whilst most TCR sequences proved rare, a subset of public TCRs occurred across many donors. Accurate prediction of most subjects' HLA-A and HLA-B alleles from TCR beta sequences was reported.

Trimming took 2 bases from V and 4 from J, leaving 19 bases between them. CDR3 length equals 16 residues. Germline V gene lookup returns CDR1 SQVTM and CDR2 ANQGSEA. This chain links TRBV29-1 with TRBJ2-3, with D perhaps matching TRBD1 (6 bases). The specimen was PBMCs. The sequence was collected from a woman in her twenties or thirties in good health and CMV-seropositive. CDR3 sequence (DNA): TGCAGCGTTGAAAGGAAAACCACAGGGTGGGCAGATACGCAGTATTTT. This gives the protein CSVERKTTGWADTQYF.